This T cell receptor beta chain came from a study of T cells in Graves' hyperthyroidism and ophthalmopathy. This clonotype was picked up many times. What it recognizes is unknown. Criteria for exclusion of patients were uncontrolled infection, other autoimmune disease, pregnancy or lactation. Diagnosis rested on symptoms, serum thyroxine and TRAb, thyroid ultrasound, and orbital computed tomography. TCR beta CDR3 regions were amplified from RNA. Researchers ran a first-round RT-PCR on the TCR CDR3 using the HTBI primer set. TCRdb passed the multiplex PCR reads through MiXCR, listing each CDR3 protein once. Among roughly 500,000 distinct CDR3 sequences, 40% to 55% were seen once, and the ten largest hold around a fifth. General study points: The model anticipated ophthalmopathy a median 6.5 months pre-onset. Most thyroid clonotypes with frequency above 0.001 were detected in blood.

CDR1 SGHVS and CDR2 FQNEAQ come from the germline V gene. V shed 4 bases and J 5 bases; nucleotides not matched to a gene: 5. This CDR3 spans 15 amino acids. Sequencing was performed on peripheral blood or thyroid tissue (not recorded which). The genes are TRBV7-8 and TRBJ2-2; 9 bases agree with TRBD1. The receptor's source is an adult woman with Graves' disease, either hyperthyroidism or ophthalmopathy (not recorded which). The CDR3 coding sequence is TGTGCCAGCAGCTCCGGGACAGGGCGAACCGGGGAGCTGTTTTTT. Amino acid sequence: CASSSGTGRTGELFF.